The clone carrying this TCR beta chain appeared a single time. The data were obtained in a study of blood T cell repertoires in COVID-19. Study overall: Acute and convalescent COVID-19 specimens originated in the United States, Italy and Spain.

The repertoire was sequenced with immunoSEQ multiplex PCR; TCRdb's copy has only in-frame clones and lacks some. The sample records 400,000 to 450,000 clones, over 75% being singletons. Germline V gene sequence: CDR1 LGHNA, CDR2 YNFKEQ. The V gene end was trimmed by 1 base and the J gene end by 3 bases; junction bases not matched to a gene: 9. The CDR3 is 18 amino acids. The rearrangement uses TRBV4-2 and TRBJ2-2; 9 bases are shared with TRBD2. Sequencing was performed on peripheral blood. The sequence came from a middle-aged woman with COVID-19, enrolled during active disease. CDR3 amino acids: CASSQAISGGRDTGELFF. DNA of the CDR3: TGTGCCAGCAGCCAAGCGATTAGCGGGGGACGAGACACCGGGGAGCTGTTTTTT.